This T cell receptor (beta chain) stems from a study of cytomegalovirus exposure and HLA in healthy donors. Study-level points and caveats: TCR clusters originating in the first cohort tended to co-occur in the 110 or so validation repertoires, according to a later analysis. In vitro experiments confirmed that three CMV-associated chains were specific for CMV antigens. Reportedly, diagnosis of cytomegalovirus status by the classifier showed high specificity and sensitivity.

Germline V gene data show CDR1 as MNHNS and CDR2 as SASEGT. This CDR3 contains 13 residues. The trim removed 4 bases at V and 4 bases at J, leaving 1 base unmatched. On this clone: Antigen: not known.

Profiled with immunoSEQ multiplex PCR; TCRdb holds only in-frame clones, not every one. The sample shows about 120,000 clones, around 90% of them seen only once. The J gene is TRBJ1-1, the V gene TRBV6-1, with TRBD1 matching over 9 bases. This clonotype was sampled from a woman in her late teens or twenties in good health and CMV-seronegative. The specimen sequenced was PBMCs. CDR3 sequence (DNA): TGTGCCAGCAGTGCGACAGGGGGCACTGAAGCTTTCTTT. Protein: CASSATGGTEAFF.